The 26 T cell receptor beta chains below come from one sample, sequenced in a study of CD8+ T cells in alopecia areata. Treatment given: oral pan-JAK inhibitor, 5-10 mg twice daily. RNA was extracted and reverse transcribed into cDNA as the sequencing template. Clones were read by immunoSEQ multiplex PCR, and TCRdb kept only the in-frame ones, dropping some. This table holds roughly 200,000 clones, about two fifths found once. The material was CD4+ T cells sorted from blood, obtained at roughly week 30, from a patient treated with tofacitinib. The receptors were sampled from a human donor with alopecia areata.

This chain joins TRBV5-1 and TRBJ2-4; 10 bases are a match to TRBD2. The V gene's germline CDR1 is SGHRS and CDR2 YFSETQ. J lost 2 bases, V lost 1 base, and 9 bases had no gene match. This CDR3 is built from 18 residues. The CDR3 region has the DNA TGCGCCAGCAGCTTGCGAGCGGGAGGGGATCGGACCAAAAACATTCAGTACTTC. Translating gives CASSLRAGGDRTKNIQYF.

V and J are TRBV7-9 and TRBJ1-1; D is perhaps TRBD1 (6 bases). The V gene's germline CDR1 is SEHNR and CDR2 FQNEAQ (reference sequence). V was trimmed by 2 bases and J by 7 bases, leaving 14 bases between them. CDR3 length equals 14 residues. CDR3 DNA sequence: TGTGCCAGCAGCTTAAGCTGGTCAGGGGATGAAGCTTTCTTT. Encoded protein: CASSLSWSGDEAFF.

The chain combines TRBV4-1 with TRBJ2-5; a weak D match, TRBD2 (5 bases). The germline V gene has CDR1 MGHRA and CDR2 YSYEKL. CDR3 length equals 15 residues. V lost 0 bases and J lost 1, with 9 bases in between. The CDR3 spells CASSQEGGPQETQYF. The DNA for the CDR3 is TGCGCCAGCAGCCAAGAAGGCGGGCCCCAAGAGACCCAGTACTTC.

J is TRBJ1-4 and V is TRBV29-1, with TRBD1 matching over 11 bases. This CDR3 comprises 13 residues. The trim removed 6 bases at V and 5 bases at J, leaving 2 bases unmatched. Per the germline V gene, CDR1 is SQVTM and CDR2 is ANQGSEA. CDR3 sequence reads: CSVGQGANEKLFF. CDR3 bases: TGCAGCGTCGGACAGGGGGCGAATGAAAAACTGTTTTTT.

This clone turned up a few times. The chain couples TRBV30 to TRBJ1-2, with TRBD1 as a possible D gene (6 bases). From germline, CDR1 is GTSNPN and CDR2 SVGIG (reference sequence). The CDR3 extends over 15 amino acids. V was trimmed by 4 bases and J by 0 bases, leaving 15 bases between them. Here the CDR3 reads CAWKPNRAPNYGYTF. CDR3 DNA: TGTGCCTGGAAACCCAACAGGGCACCTAACTATGGCTACACCTTC.

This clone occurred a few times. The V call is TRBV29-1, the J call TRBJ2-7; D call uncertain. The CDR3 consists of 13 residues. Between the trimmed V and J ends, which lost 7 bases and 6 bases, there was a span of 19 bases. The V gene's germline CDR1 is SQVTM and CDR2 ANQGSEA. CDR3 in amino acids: CSAIRTAPGEQYF. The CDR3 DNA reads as TGCAGCGCCATTAGGACGGCCCCTGGCGAGCAGTACTTC.

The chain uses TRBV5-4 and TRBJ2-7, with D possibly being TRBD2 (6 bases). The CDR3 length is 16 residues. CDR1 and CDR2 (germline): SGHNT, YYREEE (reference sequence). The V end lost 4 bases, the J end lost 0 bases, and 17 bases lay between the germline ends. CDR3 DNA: TGTGCCAGCAGCCAAACTACTAGCAGGAGCTCCTACGAGCAGTACTTC. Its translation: CASSQTTSRSSYEQYF.

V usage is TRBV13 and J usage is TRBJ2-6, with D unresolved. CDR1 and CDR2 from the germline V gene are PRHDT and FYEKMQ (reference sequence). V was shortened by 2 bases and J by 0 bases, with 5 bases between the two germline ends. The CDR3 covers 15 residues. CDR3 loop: CASSLQSSGANVLTF. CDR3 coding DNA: TGTGCCAGCAGCTTACAATCCTCTGGGGCCAACGTCCTGACTTTC.

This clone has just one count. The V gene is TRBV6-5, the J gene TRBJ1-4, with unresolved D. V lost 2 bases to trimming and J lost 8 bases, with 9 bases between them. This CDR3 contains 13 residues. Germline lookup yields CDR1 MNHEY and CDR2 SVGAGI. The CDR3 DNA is TGTGCCAGCAGTTACGGTCCAAGGGAAAAACTGTTTTTT. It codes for CASSYGPREKLFF.

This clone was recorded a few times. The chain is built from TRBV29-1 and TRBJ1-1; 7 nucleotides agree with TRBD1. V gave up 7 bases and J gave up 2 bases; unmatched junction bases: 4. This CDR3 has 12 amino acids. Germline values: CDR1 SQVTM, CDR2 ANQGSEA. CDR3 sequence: CSGGQINTEAFF. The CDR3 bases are TGCAGCGGGGGACAGATAAACACTGAAGCTTTCTTT.

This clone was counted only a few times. The CDR3 region is CSPRAGTEQFF. CDR3 DNA: TGCAGTCCGCGAGCGGGGACTGAGCAGTTCTTC. The chain links TRBV20-1 to TRBJ2-1, with 7 positions matching TRBD2. J lost 9 bases, V lost 8 bases, and 7 bases had no gene match. This CDR3 contains 11 residues. CDR1 and CDR2 (germline): DFQATT, SNEGSKA (reference sequence).

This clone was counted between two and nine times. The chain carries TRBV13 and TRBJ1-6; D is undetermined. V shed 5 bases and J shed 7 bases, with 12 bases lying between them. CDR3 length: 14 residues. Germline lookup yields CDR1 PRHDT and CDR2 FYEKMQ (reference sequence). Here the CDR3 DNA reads TGTGCCAGCAGCAGAGGAGGTGAGAATTCACCCCTCCACTTT. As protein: CASSRGGENSPLHF.

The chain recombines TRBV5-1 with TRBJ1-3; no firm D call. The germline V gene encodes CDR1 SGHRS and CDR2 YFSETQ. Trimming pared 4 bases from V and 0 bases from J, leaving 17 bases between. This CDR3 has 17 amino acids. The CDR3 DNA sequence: TGCGCCAGCAGCCCTAGCCCCGGCGGAAGCTCTGGAAACACCATATATTTT. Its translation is CASSPSPGGSSGNTIYF.

In DNA, the CDR3 is TGTGCCAGCAGCCAAGTGGGGACAGGGAGGCAAGAGACCCAGTACTTC. Translated, it gives CASSQVGTGRQETQYF. The J gene is TRBJ2-5, the V gene TRBV14; 9 bases map to TRBD1. The CDR3 loop spans 16 amino acids. The trim removed 1 base at V and 2 bases at J, leaving 5 bases unmatched. Germline V CDR1 and CDR2: SGHDN, FVKESK.

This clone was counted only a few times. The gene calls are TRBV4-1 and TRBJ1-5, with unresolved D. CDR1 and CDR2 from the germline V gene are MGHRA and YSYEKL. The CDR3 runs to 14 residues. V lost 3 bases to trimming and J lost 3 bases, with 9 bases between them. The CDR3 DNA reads TGCGCCAGCAGCCATGAAAGCTCCAATCAGCCCCAGCATTTT. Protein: CASSHESSNQPQHF.

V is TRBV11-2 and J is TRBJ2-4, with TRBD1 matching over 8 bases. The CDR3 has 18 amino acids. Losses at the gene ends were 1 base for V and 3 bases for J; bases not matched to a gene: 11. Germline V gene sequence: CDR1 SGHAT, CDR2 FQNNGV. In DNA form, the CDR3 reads TGTGCCAGCAGCTTAGCAGCACAGGGGGACGCGGGCAAAAACATTCAGTACTTC. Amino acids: CASSLAAQGDAGKNIQYF.

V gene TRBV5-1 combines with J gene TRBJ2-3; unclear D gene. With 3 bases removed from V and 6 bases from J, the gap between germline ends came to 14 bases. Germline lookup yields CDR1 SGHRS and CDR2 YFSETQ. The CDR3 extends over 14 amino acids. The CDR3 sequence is CASSYAVGVDTQYF. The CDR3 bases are TGCGCCAGCAGCTACGCTGTGGGTGTGGATACGCAGTATTTT.

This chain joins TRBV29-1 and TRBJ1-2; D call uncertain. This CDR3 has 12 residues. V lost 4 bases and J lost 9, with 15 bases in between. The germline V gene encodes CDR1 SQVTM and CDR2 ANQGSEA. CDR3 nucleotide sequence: TGCAGCGTTGTGGGAGGATCCGATAGCTACACCTTC. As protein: CSVVGGSDSYTF.

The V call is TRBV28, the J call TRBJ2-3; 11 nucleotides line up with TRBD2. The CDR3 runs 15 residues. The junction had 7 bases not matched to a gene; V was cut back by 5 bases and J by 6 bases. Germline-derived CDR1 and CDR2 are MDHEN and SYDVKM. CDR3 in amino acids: CASSPHSGGADTQYF. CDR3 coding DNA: TGTGCCAGCAGTCCCCATAGCGGGGGGGCGGATACGCAGTATTTT.

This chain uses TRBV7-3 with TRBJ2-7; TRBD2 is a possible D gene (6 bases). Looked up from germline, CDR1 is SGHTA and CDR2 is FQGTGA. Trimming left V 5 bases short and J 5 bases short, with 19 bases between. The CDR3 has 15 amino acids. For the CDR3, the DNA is TGTGCCAGCAGCCGGGGACGGCGGGGAGAGGACGAGCAGTACTTC. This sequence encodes CASSRGRRGEDEQYF.

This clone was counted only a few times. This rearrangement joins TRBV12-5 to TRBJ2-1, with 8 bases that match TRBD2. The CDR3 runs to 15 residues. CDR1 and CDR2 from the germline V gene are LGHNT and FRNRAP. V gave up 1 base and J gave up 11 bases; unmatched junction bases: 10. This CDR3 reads CASGLAGGAPSKQFF. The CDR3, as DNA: TGTGCTAGTGGTTTGGCGGGGGGGGCACCTAGCAAGCAGTTCTTC.

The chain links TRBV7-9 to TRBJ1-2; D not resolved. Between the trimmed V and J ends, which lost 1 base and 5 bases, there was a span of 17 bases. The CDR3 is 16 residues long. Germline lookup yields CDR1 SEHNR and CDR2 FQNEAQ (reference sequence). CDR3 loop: CASSLGGGNYNYGYTF. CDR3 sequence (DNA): TGTGCCAGCAGCTTAGGGGGAGGGAACTACAATTATGGCTACACCTTC.

The CDR3 sequence is CSARTLTEAFF. The DNA of the CDR3 is TGCAGTGCTCGAACACTGACCGAAGCTTTCTTT. The genes are TRBV20-1 and TRBJ1-1; D is undetermined. Trimming cost V 5 bases and J 8 bases, with 12 bases left between them. Germline assignment: CDR1 DFQATT and CDR2 SNEGSKA (reference sequence). The CDR3 has 11 amino acids.

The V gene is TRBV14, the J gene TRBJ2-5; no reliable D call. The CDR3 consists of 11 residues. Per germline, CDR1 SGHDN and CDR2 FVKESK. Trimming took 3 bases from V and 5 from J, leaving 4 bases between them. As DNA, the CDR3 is TGTGCCAGCAGCCATGGGGAGACCCAGTACTTC. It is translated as CASSHGETQYF.

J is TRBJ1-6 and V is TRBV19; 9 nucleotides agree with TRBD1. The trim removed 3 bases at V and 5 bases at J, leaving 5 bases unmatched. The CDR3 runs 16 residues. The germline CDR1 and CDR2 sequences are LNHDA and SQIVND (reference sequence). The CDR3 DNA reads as TGTGCCAGTAGTATTCTGGACAGGGGTCATAATTCACCCCTCCACTTT. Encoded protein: CASSILDRGHNSPLHF.

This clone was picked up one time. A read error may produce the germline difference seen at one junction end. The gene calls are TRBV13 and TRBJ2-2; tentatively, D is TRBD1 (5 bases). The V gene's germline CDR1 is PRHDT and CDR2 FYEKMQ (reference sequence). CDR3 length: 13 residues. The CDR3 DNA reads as TGTGCCAGCAACTTAAGGGGAACCGGGGAGCTGTTTTTT. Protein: CASNLRGTGELFF.